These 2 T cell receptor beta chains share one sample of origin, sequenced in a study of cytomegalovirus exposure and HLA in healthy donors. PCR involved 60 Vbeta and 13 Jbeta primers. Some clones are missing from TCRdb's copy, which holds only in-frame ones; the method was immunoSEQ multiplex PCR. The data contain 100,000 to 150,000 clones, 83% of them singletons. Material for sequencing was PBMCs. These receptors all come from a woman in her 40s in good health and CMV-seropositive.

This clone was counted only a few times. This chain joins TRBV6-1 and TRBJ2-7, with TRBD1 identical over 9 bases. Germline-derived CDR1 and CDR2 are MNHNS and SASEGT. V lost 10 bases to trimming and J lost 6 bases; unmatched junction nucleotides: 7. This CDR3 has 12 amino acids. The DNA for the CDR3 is TGTGCCATCAATACAGGGGGCTCCGAGCAGTACTTC. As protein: CAINTGGSEQYF.

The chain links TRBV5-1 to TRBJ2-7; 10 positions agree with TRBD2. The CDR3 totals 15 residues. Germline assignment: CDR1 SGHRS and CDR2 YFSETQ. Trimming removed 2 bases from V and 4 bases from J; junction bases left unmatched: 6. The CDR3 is CASSFGLAGEYEQYF. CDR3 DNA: TGCGCCAGCAGCTTTGGCCTAGCGGGAGAGTACGAGCAGTACTTC.